This T cell receptor beta chain was captured in a study of T cells after posttransplantation cyclophosphamide. Whole-study findings and limits: Skin or GI-infiltrating T cells shared few TRB sequences with blood. Recipient CMV seropositivity and CMV reactivation strongly tracked TRB clonality.

The table came from immunoSEQ multiplex PCR; TCRdb's copy has only in-frame clones and leaves some out. The sample holds about 7,700 clones, and no clone turns up only once. Treatment was busulfan-fludarabine conditioning, a marrow graft, and cyclophosphamide on days +3 and +4. In its sample, this clone was seen many times. Its specificity is not known. Trimming removed 0 bases from V and 8 bases from J, with 15 bases in between. Germline loops: CDR1 SGHDT, CDR2 YYEEEE. This CDR3 has 15 amino acids. The gene calls are TRBV5-6 and TRBJ2-1, with unresolved D. This material consisted of PBMCs, taken 94 days after allogeneic stem cell transplant with posttransplant cyclophosphamide. The sequence derives from a female patient in her sixties who received an allogeneic stem cell transplant from an unrelated donor, was CMV-positive, and had acute GVHD only. Some T cells may arise from the graft donor. CDR3 DNA sequence: TGTGCCAGCAGCTTGGGTTTCTCGTCGAAGGATGAGCAGTTCTTC. The encoded protein is CASSLGFSSKDEQFF. The whole variable domain, filled in from reference TRBV5-6 and TRBJ2-1, reads DAGVTQSPTHLIKTRGQQVTLRCSPKSGHDTVSWYQQALGQGPQFIFQYYEEEERQRGNFPDRFSGHQFPNYSSELNVNALLLGDSALYLCASSLGFSSKDEQFFGPGTRLTVL.